The rows below give T cell receptor beta chains drawn from one sample of a study of cytomegalovirus exposure and HLA in healthy donors. Assay used: immunoSEQ multiplex PCR; TCRdb lists only in-frame clones, some missing. The sample includes about 130,000 clones, roughly 89% of them seen just once. The specimen sequenced was PBMCs. Source of these receptors: a woman aged 18-29 years in good health and CMV-seronegative. The CDR3 runs from the conserved cysteine through the conserved F or W. Fields, in order: J gene, V gene, CDR3 protein.

TRBJ2-7 | TRBV4-1 | CASSQDRGTGFESYEQYF
TRBJ1-1 | TRBV11-2 | CASSLGGLLFEAFF
TRBJ1-5 | TRBV4-1 | CASSRLEGGNQPQHF
TRBJ2-1 | TRBV9 | CASSPPGGRHNEQFF
TRBJ2-1 | TRBV29-1 | CSVDRRTYNEQFF
TRBJ2-7 | TRBV6-5 | CASSRQTPGYEQYF
TRBJ1-5 | TRBV7-4 | CASSYQGNNQPQHF
TRBJ2-7 | TRBV5-4 | CASSSRSGLANYEQYF
TRBJ2-1 | TRBV10-1 | CASSESSPRGGFNEQFF
TRBJ2-3 | TRBV5-1 | CASSLAESTDTQYF
TRBJ1-5 | TRBV2 | CASSGGSTGDNQPQHF
TRBJ1-3 | TRBV7-9 | CASSWDRDAGNTIYF
TRBJ2-3 | TRBV4-1 | CASSLTGADTQYF
TRBJ1-1 | TRBV6-6 | CASSQPGTGTNTEAFF
TRBJ1-4 | TRBV28 | CASGVVGPTGLNEKLFF
TRBJ2-3 | TRBV2 | CASSAGRGSLTDTQYF
TRBJ2-7 | TRBV15 | CATSRGEIFGSDEQYF
TRBJ2-1 | TRBV13 | CASSHPTSDSSYNEQFF
TRBJ1-2 | TRBV7-3 | CASSLAAEFNYGYTF
TRBJ2-3 | TRBV11-3 | CASTLGTSGRVDTQYF
TRBJ1-2 | TRBV5-1 | CASSLDLGAGYGYTF
TRBJ2-4 | TRBV7-9 | CASSSLTGASGRGIQYF
TRBJ2-3 | TRBV6-5 | CASSYEVEPTPDTQYF
TRBJ1-5 | TRBV6-4 | CASSSSGGTNQPQHF
TRBJ2-7 | TRBV28 | CASSFTGGIYEQYF
TRBJ2-7 | TRBV2 | CASRDSYEQYF
TRBJ1-5 | TRBV4-1 | CASSQEAASSNQPQHF
TRBJ1-1 | TRBV7-8 | CASSLTGGNTEAFF
TRBJ1-4 | TRBV9 | CASSSGESATNEKLFF
TRBJ1-4 | TRBV6-5 | CASSYSEGGNEKLFF
TRBJ2-2 | TRBV11-3 | CASSLDPGTGANTGELFF
TRBJ2-7 | TRBV27 | CASSLSSGFEQYF
TRBJ2-7 | TRBV18 | CASSPARTGNYEQYF
TRBJ2-7 | TRBV11-2 | CASSHQKTGPYEQYF
TRBJ1-3 | TRBV7-9 | CASSLDPGSGNTIYF
TRBJ2-1 | TRBV6-5 | CASSPSVSSYNEQFF
TRBJ1-4 | TRBV5-4 | CASRNSQQGEEKLFF
TRBJ2-2 | TRBV7-9 | CASSFDNVNTGELFF
TRBJ1-5 | TRBV28 | CASSVIGGAHQPQHF
TRBJ1-1 | TRBV4-1 | CASSTTGGLTEAFF
TRBJ2-7 | TRBV28 | CASSTNRGLNEQYF
TRBJ2-1 | TRBV11-2 | CASSSPRGAYNEQFF
TRBJ1-3 | TRBV2 | CASSEALTGDAGNTIYF
TRBJ2-7 | TRBV4-1 | CASSQGAEGSYEQYF
TRBJ2-3 | TRBV30 | CAWSGPGVSTDTQYF
TRBJ2-1 | TRBV27 | CASTSGYEQFF